One and the same sample provided the 10 T cell receptor beta chains below, sequenced in a study of blood T cell repertoires in COVID-19. TCRdb keeps only in-frame clones here, not all; method: immunoSEQ multiplex PCR. The sample shows 92,000 or so clones, around 88% of them seen only once. The sequenced sample was peripheral blood. The origin of the receptors is a man aged 55 to 70 with acute or convalescent COVID-19.

This rearrangement joins TRBV7-9 to TRBJ2-1; 7 bases are a match to TRBD1. Germline values: CDR1 SEHNR, CDR2 FQNEAQ (reference sequence). Losses at the gene ends were 2 bases for V and 7 bases for J; bases not matched to a gene: 14. The CDR3 contains 17 residues. The CDR3 sequence: CASSLLRGRSTRNEQFF. CDR3 coding DNA: TGTGCCAGCAGCTTATTGAGGGGGCGCAGTACGAGGAATGAGCAGTTCTTC.

V and J are TRBV27 and TRBJ2-3; 7 bases are shared with TRBD1. V lost 3 bases, J lost 1 base, and 4 bases stayed unmatched. Germline loops: CDR1 MNHEY, CDR2 SMNVEV (reference sequence). The CDR3 consists of 15 residues. CDR3 protein: CASSFLGTGTDTQYF. The CDR3 DNA reads TGTGCCAGCAGTTTTTTAGGGACAGGCACAGATACGCAGTATTTT.

The chain combines TRBV19 with TRBJ1-5; tentative D call: TRBD1 (6 bases). Germline-derived CDR1 and CDR2 are LNHDA and SQIVND (reference sequence). This CDR3 region has 13 residues. Deletions cut 5 bases from V and 7 bases from J, with 12 bases between. Here the CDR3 reads CASSGQTLQPQHF. CDR3 nucleotides: TGTGCCAGTAGTGGACAGACGTTACAGCCCCAGCATTTT.

The CDR3 sequence is CASGGAETGELFF. The CDR3 DNA sequence: TGTGCCAGCGGGGGGGCCGAAACCGGGGAGCTGTTTTTT. This chain uses TRBV6-5 with TRBJ2-2; weak D call: TRBD2 (7 bases). The CDR3 contains 13 residues. Trimming left V 8 bases short and J 5 bases short, with 12 bases between. Germline V gene lookup returns CDR1 MNHEY and CDR2 SVGAGI.

V and J are TRBV19 and TRBJ1-5; the D is unclear. V was pared by 10 bases and J by 0 bases, with 13 bases between. Germline V gene data show CDR1 as LNHDA and CDR2 as SQIVND (reference sequence). CDR3 size: 14 residues. The DNA for the CDR3 is TGTGCCACCCGCGGCGGGTATAGCAATCAGCCCCAGCATTTT. This gives the protein CATRGGYSNQPQHF.

The V and J genes are TRBV5-5 and TRBJ2-1, with D perhaps TRBD2 (6 bases). The V gene lost 3 bases and the J gene lost 3 bases, with 7 bases spanning the gap. The CDR3 has 13 amino acids. Per the germline V gene, CDR1 is SGHKS and CDR2 is YYEKEE (reference sequence). The chain's CDR3 is CASSWGLYNEQFF. In nucleotides, the CDR3 is TGTGCCAGCAGCTGGGGACTCTACAATGAGCAGTTCTTC.

This clone has a handful of counts. This chain links TRBV9 with TRBJ1-1; TRBD1 matches 9 bases. The germline V gene encodes CDR1 SGDLS and CDR2 YYNGEE. The CDR3 is 16 amino acids. Trimming at V came to 4 bases and at J to 4 bases, leaving 11 bases not matched to a gene. The CDR3 spells CASSLSGTGLVTEAFF. CDR3 sequence (DNA): TGTGCCAGCAGCCTTTCCGGGACAGGGCTGGTCACTGAAGCTTTCTTT.

This sequence joins TRBV29-1 and TRBJ2-1; 7 nucleotides agree with TRBD1. Trimming cost V 4 bases and J 5 bases; bases outside gene matches: 5. The germline gives CDR1 SQVTM, CDR2 ANQGSEA. CDR3 length equals 13 residues. CDR3 sequence reads: CSVGGTVNNEQFF. For the CDR3, the DNA is TGCAGCGTTGGAGGGACAGTTAACAATGAGCAGTTCTTC.

The CDR3 here is CATSGSGRDEQYF. CDR3 sequence (DNA): TGTGCCACCAGTGGGTCAGGGAGGGACGAGCAGTACTTC. This chain links TRBV24-1 with TRBJ2-7; 7 bases map to TRBD2. Looked up from germline, CDR1 is KGHDR and CDR2 is SFDVKD. The CDR3 contains 13 residues. The junction had 5 bases not matched to a gene; V was cut back by 5 bases and J by 5 bases.

The gene calls are TRBV5-1 and TRBJ1-1; a weak D match, TRBD1 (6 bases). V was shortened by 3 bases and J by 1 base, with 10 bases between the two germline ends. The V gene's germline CDR1 is SGHRS and CDR2 YFSETQ. The CDR3 is made up of 14 amino acids. CDR3 residues: CASSSNRANTEAFF. CDR3 in DNA: TGCGCCAGCAGCTCTAACAGGGCGAACACTGAAGCTTTCTTT.